The 17 T cell receptor beta chains in this list originate from one sample, sequenced in a study of T cell responses to AZD1222 COVID-19 vaccine. Generated by immunoSEQ multiplex PCR, the TCRdb table keeps only in-frame clones and is missing some. Here the sample spans over 150,000 clones, about nine tenths being singletons. This sample comprised peripheral blood, obtained on day 0 of AZD1222 vaccination. The receptors were sampled from an adult in good health.

The chain has TRBV7-2 and TRBJ2-3; D is uncertain. V was shortened by 3 bases and J by 1 base, with 8 bases between the two germline ends. Germline V gene data show CDR1 as SGHTA and CDR2 as FQGNSA. CDR3 length: 14 amino acids. CDR3: CASSFRYGTDTQYF. CDR3 DNA: TGTGCCAGCAGCTTCAGGTACGGCACAGATACGCAGTATTTT.

This chain connects TRBV7-2 to TRBJ2-7; D is ambiguous. Germline V lookup: CDR1 SGHTA, CDR2 FQGNSA. The V end was cut by 1 base, the J end by 4 bases, with 5 bases between. The CDR3 has 12 residues. Written as DNA, the CDR3 is TGTGCCAGCAGCTTAGTGAGGTACGAGCAGTACTTC. Protein product: CASSLVRYEQYF. Full variable domain (remainder filled in from reference TRBV7-2 and TRBJ2-7): GAGVSQSPSNKVTEKGKDVELRCDPISGHTALYWYRQSLGQGLEFLIYFQGNSAPDKSGLPSDRFSAERTGGSVSTLTIQRTQQEDSAVYLCASSLVRYEQYFGPGTRLTVT.

This sequence joins TRBV19 and TRBJ1-1; TRBD1 matches 10 bases. This CDR3 contains 15 residues. From germline, CDR1 is LNHDA and CDR2 SQIVND (reference sequence). J gave up 1 base and V 3 bases, and 2 bases lay outside the gene matches. Written as DNA, the CDR3 is TGTGCCAGTAGTATGGACAGGGGGGGGAACACTGAAGCTTTCTTT. It codes for CASSMDRGGNTEAFF.

This clone showed up just once. Here the CDR3 reads CSLLDRSATEAFF. The CDR3 nucleotides read TGCAGCCTTCTGGACAGGAGTGCCACTGAAGCTTTCTTT. This chain joins TRBV29-1 and TRBJ1-1; 7 nucleotides line up with TRBD1. CDR1 is SQVTM, CDR2 ANQGSEA, per germline. The CDR3 is 13 residues long. Unmatched junction bases numbered 10, after V lost 8 bases and J lost 4 bases.

V usage is TRBV20-1 and J usage is TRBJ2-5; D gene unclear. The germline V and J ends were trimmed by 3 bases and 4 bases, with 15 bases remaining between them. Germline-derived CDR1 and CDR2 are DFQATT and SNEGSKA (reference sequence). CDR3 length: 14 residues. CDR3 sequence reads: CSASISPRRETQYF. DNA for the CDR3: TGCAGTGCTAGTATCAGCCCGCGGCGAGAGACCCAGTACTTC.

The gene calls are TRBV19 and TRBJ2-2; 7 bases match TRBD1. This CDR3 is built from 15 residues. Germline V gene data show CDR1 as LNHDA and CDR2 as SQIVND (reference sequence). The junction had 6 bases not matched to a gene; V was cut back by 6 bases and J by 2 bases. CDR3 DNA: TGTGCCAGTAGGGACCGGGACAGAAACACCGGGGAGCTGTTTTTT. Translation gives CASRDRDRNTGELFF. Full variable domain (missing parts from reference TRBV19 and TRBJ2-2): DGGITQSPKYLFRKEGQNVTLSCEQNLNHDAMYWYRQDPGQGLRLIYYSQIVNDFQKGDIAEGYSVSREKKESFPLTVTSAQKNPTAFYLCASRDRDRNTGELFFGEGSRLTVL.

A single count supports this clone. The CDR3 spells CASSSSIRNQPQHF. The CDR3 coding sequence is TGTGCCAGCAGTTCCTCTATCCGCAATCAGCCCCAGCATTTT. The chain recombines TRBV6-5 with TRBJ1-5; D ambiguous. The CDR3 has 14 amino acids. Germline V gene data show CDR1 as MNHEY and CDR2 as SVGAGI. Trimming took 4 bases from V and 2 from J, leaving 9 bases between them.

The J gene is TRBJ2-6, the V gene TRBV5-1; D call uncertain. This CDR3 comprises 15 residues. The V and J ends lost 2 bases and 0 bases respectively, with 6 bases between them. CDR1 and CDR2 from the germline V gene are SGHRS and YFSETQ. CDR3 sequence: CASSFGPSGANVLTF. In DNA, the CDR3 is TGCGCCAGCAGCTTCGGACCCTCTGGGGCCAACGTCCTGACTTTC.

The chain employs TRBV2 and TRBJ1-2, with TRBD1 matching 10 bases. Germline lookup yields CDR1 SNHLY and CDR2 FYNNEI. With V trimmed by 7 bases and J by 7 bases, 9 bases remained unmatched. This CDR3 is 14 amino acids long. The CDR3 DNA reads as TGTGCCAGCACTCGCGGACAGGGGGTCGGTGGCTACACCTTC. It translates to CASTRGQGVGGYTF.

This sequence joins TRBV7-8 and TRBJ1-5; D uncertain. The CDR3 totals 13 residues. Germline loops: CDR1 SGHVS, CDR2 FQNEAQ. V was pared by 5 bases and J by 7 bases, with 12 bases between. CDR3 in amino acids: CASSAGLEQPQHF. CDR3 nucleotide sequence: TGTGCCAGCAGCGCGGGTTTGGAACAGCCCCAGCATTTT.

This clone has just a few counts. The identical CDR3 is also encoded by other nucleotide sequences in the sample. The J gene is TRBJ2-7, the V gene TRBV5-1; 9 nucleotides align to TRBD2. Trimming took 2 bases from V and 0 from J; bases not matched to a gene: 0. The germline gives CDR1 SGHRS, CDR2 YFSETQ. The CDR3 is 14 residues long. This CDR3 reads CASSFSGSSYEQYF. CDR3 nucleotide sequence: TGCGCCAGCAGCTTTAGCGGGAGCTCCTACGAGCAGTACTTC.

V is TRBV30 and J is TRBJ1-2, with TRBD1 as a possible D gene (5 bases). Per the germline V gene, CDR1 is GTSNPN and CDR2 is SVGIG (reference sequence). The CDR3 extends over 14 amino acids. V dropped 3 bases and J dropped 5 bases, with 16 bases sitting between them. CDR3 coding DNA: TGTGCCTGGAGGGTCGAGGGGAGGGCTTATGGCTACACCTTC. It specifies CAWRVEGRAYGYTF.

The chain carries TRBV2 and TRBJ1-5; possibly TRBD1 for D (5 bases). The V gene lost 5 bases and the J gene lost 0 bases, with 11 bases spanning the gap. The CDR3 runs 15 residues. Germline CDR1 reads SNHLY; CDR2 reads FYNNEI. CDR3 amino acids: CASSNEGISNQPQHF. The CDR3 bases are TGTGCCAGCAGTAATGAGGGGATTAGCAATCAGCCCCAGCATTTT.

CDR3 region: CASSLGSGRGLTYEQYF. In DNA, the CDR3 is TGTGCCAGCAGCTTAGGATCTGGCAGGGGATTAACCTACGAGCAGTACTTC. This sequence joins TRBV11-2 and TRBJ2-7, with D possibly TRBD1 on 6 matching bases. V lost 1 base to trimming and J lost 2 bases, with 18 bases between them. Germline CDR1 reads SGHAT; CDR2 reads FQNNGV. The CDR3 is made up of 17 amino acids.

The chain employs TRBV6-6 and TRBJ2-3, with D maybe TRBD2 (5 bases). Germline CDR1 and CDR2: MNHNY and SVGAGI (reference sequence). There are 15 residues in the CDR3. The V and J ends lost 2 bases and 7 bases respectively, with 16 bases between them. The CDR3 DNA is TGTGCCAGCAGTTACGCCAGCGGCAGCGGAAATACGCAGTATTTT. This translates into CASSYASGSGNTQYF.

Written as DNA, the CDR3 is TGTGCCAGCAGTTTATGGACCGGGACTAGCGGGACGGGAGAGCAGTTCTTC. Residues: CASSLWTGTSGTGEQFF. The gene calls are TRBV28 and TRBJ2-1; 13 positions match TRBD2. This CDR3 is built from 17 residues. With 0 bases clipped from V and 10 bases from J, the junction kept 9 bases outside the gene matches. Germline V gene data show CDR1 as MDHEN and CDR2 as SYDVKM.

This sequence joins TRBV5-5 and TRBJ1-5; TRBD1 agrees at 9 bases. CDR3 size: 18 residues. Germline CDR1 and CDR2: SGHKS and YYEKEE (reference sequence). J was trimmed by 6 bases and V by 0 bases; bases with no gene match: 13. Here the CDR3 reads CASSLGLTGGKVGQPQHF. For the CDR3, the DNA is TGTGCCAGCAGCTTGGGGTTGACAGGGGGGAAGGTAGGTCAGCCCCAGCATTTT.